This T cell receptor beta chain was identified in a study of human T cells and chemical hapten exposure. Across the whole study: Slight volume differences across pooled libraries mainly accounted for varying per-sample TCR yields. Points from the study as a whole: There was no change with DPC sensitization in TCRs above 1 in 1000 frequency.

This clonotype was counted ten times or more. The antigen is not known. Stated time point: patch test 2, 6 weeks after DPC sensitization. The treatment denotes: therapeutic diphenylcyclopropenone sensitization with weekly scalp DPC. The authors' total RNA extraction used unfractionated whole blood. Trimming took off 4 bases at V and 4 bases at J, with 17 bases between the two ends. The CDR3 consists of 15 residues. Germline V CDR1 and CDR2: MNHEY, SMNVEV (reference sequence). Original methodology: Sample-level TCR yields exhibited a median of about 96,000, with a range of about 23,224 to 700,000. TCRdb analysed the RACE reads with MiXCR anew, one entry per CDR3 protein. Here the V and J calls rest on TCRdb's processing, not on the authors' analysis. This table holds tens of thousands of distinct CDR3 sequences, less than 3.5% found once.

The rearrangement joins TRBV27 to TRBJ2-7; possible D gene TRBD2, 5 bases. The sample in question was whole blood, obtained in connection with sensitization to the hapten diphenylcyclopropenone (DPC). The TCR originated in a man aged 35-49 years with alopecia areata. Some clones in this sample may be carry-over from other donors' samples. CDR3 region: CASSWLGTRSYEQYF. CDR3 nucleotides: TGTGCCAGCAGTTGGCTTGGAACTAGGTCTTACGAGCAGTACTTC.